This TCR beta chain was recorded in a study of Ad26.COV2.S vaccination and SARS-CoV-2 variants. Regarding treatment: 19 received Ad26.COV2.S at low or high dose, single or two shots; about 5 received placebo; per-sample allocation not given. Each sample was drawn 63 days after the first injection (of vaccine or placebo). A Boston adult aged 18-55 years was the donor. Whole-study findings and limits: Analytic work on TCR breadth and depth might have understated the full extent of total T cell responses.

A word on this clone: Antigen: not known.

Assay: immunoSEQ multiplex PCR; the TCRdb copy retains only in-frame clones and omits some. Of roughly 700,000 clones detected, more than 70% appear once; the ten largest clones hold around 1.4%. V lost 6 bases and J lost 7, with 16 bases in between. Germline CDR1 reads LNHDA; CDR2 reads SQIVND (reference sequence). This CDR3 is 14 amino acids long. The J gene is TRBJ1-5, the V gene TRBV19; D is unclear. This specimen consisted of peripheral blood, obtained in a trial of Ad26.COV2.S vaccine versus placebo. The source is a person aged 18-65 years who received the Ad26.COV2.S COVID-19 vaccine or a placebo. The CDR3 region is CASSLRPTRQPQHF. For the CDR3, the DNA is TGTGCCAGTAGCCTCCGCCCAACGAGGCAGCCCCAGCATTTT.